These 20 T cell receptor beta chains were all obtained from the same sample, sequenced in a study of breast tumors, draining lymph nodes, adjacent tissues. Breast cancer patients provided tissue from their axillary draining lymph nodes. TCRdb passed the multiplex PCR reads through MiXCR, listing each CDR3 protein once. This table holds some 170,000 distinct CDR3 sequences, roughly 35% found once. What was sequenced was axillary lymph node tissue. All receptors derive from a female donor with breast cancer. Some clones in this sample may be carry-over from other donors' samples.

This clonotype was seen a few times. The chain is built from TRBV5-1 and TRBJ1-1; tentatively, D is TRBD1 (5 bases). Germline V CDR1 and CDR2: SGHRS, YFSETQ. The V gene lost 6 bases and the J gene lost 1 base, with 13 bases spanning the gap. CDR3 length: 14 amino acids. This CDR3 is CASTFRDGNTEAFF. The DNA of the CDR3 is TGCGCCAGCACCTTCCGGGACGGGAACACTGAAGCTTTCTTT.

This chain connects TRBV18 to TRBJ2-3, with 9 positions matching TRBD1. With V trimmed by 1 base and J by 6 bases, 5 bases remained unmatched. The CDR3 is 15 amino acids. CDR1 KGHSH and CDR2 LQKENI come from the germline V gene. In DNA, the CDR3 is TGTGCCAGCTCACCACAAACAGGGGGCTGGGATACGCAGTATTTT. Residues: CASSPQTGGWDTQYF. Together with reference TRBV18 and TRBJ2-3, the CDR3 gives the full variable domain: NAGVMQNPRHLVRRRGQEARLRCSPMKGHSHVYWYRQLPEEGLKFMVYLQKENIIDESGMPKERFSAEFPKEGPSILRIQQVVRGDSAAYFCASSPQTGGWDTQYFGPGTRLTVL.

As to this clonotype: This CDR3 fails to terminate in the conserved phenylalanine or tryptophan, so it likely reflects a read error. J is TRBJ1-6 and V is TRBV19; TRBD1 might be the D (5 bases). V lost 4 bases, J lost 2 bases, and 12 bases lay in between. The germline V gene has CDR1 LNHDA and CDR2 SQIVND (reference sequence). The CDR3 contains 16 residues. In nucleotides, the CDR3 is TGTGCCAGTAGTAAAGATCCGACAGCCTATAATTCACCCCTCCACTCT. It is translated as CASSKDPTAYNSPLHS.

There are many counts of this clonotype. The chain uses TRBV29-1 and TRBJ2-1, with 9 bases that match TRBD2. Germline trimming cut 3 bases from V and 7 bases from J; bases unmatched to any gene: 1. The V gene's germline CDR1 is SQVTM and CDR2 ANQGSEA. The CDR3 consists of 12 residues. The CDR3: CSVEGLANEQFF. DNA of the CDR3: TGCAGCGTTGAGGGACTAGCAAATGAGCAGTTCTTC.

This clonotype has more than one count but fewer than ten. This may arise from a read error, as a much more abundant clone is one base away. DNA of the CDR3: TGTGCCAGCAGCTTGGACAGGGCGGCCTACGAGCAGTACTTC. Protein: CASSLDRAAYEQYF. The V call is TRBV5-5, the J call TRBJ2-7; perhaps TRBD1 as D (6 bases). Germline-derived CDR1 and CDR2 are SGHKS and YYEKEE (reference sequence). The V and J ends lost 0 bases and 2 bases respectively, with 9 bases between them. This CDR3 is 14 amino acids long. The full variable domain, with the rest looked up from reference TRBV5-5 and TRBJ2-7, is DAGVTQSPTHLIKTRGQQVTLRCSPISGHKSVSWYQQVLGQGPQFIFQYYEKEERGRGNFPDRFSARQFPNYSSELNVNALLLGDSALYLCASSLDRAAYEQYFGPGTRLTVT.

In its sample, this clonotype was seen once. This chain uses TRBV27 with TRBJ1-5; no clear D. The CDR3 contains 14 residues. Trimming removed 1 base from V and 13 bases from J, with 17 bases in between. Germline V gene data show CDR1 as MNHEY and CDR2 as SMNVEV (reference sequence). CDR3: CASSLLGYGNTQHF. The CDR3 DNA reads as TGTGCCAGCAGTTTATTAGGGTATGGGAACACTCAGCATTTT.

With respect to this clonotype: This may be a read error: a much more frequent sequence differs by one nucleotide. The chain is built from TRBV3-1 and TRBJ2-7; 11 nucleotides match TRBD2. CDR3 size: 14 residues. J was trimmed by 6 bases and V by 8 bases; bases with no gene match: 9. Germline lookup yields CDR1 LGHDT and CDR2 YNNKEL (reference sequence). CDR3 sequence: CASGSGRARCEQYF. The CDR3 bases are TGTGCCAGCGGTAGCGGGAGGGCCCGGTGCGAGCAGTACTTC.

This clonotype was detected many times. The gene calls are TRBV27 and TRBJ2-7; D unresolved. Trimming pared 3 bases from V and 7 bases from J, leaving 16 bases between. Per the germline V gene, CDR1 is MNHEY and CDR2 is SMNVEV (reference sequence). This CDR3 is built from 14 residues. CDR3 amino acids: CASSFAETSWEQYF. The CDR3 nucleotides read TGTGCCAGCAGTTTTGCGGAGACAAGTTGGGAGCAGTACTTC.

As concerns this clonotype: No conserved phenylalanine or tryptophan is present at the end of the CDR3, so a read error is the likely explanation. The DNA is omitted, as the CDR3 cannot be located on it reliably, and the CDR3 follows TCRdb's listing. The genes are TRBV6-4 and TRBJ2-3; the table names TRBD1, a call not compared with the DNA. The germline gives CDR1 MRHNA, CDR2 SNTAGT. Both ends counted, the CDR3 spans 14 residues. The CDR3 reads CASSEGVRADTQCL.

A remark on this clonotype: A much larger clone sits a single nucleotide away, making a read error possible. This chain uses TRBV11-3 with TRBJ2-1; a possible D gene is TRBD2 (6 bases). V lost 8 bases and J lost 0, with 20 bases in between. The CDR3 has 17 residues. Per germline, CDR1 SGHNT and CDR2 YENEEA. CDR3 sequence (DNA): TGTGCCAGCGGCTCCCTAGGGGCGGGATCCTCCTACAATGAGCAGTTCTTC. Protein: CASGSLGAGSSYNEQFF.

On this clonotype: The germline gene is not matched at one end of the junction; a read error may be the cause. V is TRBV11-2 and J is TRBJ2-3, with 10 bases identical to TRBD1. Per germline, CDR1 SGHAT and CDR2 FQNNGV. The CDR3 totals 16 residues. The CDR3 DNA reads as TGTGCCAGCAGCTTAGAACCGGGACAGGGGTTAGATACGCAGTACTTT. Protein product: CASSLEPGQGLDTQYF.

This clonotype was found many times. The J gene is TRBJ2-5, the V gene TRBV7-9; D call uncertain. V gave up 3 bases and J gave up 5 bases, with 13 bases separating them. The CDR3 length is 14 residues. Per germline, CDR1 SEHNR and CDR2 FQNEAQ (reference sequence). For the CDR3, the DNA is TGTGCCAGCAGCTTCTCAGGAATCTGGGAGACCCAGTACTTC. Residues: CASSFSGIWETQYF.

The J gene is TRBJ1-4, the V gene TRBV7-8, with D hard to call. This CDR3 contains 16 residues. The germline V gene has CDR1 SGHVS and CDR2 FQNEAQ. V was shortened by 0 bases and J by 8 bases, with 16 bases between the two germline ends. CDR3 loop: CASSLAEGGLGEKLFF. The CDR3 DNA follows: TGTGCCAGCAGCTTAGCGGAAGGAGGGCTGGGAGAAAAACTGTTTTTT.

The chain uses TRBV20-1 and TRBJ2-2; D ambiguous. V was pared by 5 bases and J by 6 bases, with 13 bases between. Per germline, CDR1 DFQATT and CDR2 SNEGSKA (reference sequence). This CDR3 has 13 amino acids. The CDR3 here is CSADPGGSGELFF. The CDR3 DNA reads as TGCAGTGCTGACCCCGGCGGCTCCGGGGAGCTGTTTTTT.

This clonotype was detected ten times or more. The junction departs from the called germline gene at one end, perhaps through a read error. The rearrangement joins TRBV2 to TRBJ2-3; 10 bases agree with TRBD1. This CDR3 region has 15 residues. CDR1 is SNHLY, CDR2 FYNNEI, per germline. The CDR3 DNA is TGTGCCAGCAGGCCGGACAGGGGGGGCACAGATACGCGGTATTTT. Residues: CASRPDRGGTDTRYF. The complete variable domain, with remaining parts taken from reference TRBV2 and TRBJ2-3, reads EPEVTQTPSHQVTQMGQEVILRCVPISNHLYFYWYRQILGQKVEFLVSFYNNEISEKSEIFDDQFSVERPDGSNFTLKIRSTKLEDSAMYFCASRPDRGGTDTRYFGPGTRLTVL.

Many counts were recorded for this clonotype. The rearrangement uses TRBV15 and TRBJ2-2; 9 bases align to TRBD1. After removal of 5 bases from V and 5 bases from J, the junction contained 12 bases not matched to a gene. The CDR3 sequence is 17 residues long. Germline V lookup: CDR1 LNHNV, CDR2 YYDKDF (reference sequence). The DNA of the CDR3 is TGTGCCACCAGCGGACCGGAGGACAGGGGTTTAACCGGGGAGCTGTTTTTT. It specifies CATSGPEDRGLTGELFF.

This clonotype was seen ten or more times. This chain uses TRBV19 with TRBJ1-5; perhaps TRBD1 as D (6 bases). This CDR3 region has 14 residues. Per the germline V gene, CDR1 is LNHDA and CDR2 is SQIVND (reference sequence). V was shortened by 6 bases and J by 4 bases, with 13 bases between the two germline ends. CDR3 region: CASSPKGVNQPQHF. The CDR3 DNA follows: TGTGCCAGTAGCCCTAAGGGGGTGAATCAGCCCCAGCATTTT.

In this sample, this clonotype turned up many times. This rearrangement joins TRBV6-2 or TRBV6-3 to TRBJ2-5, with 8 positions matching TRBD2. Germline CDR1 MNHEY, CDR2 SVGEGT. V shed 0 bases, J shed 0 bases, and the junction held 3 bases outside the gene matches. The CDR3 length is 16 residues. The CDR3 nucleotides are TGTGCCAGCAGTTACTCAGCGGGGGTTTACCAAGAGACCCAGTACTTC. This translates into CASSYSAGVYQETQYF.

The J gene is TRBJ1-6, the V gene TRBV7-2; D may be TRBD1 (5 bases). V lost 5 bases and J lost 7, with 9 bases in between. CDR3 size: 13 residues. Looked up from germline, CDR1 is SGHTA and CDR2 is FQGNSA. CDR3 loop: CASSKQENSPLHF. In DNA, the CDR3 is TGTGCCAGCAGCAAACAGGAGAATTCACCCCTCCACTTT.

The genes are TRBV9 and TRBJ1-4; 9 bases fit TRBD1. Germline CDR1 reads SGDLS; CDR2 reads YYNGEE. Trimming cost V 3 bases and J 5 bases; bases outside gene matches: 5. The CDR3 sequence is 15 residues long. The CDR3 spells CASSATGTGNEKLFF. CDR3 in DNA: TGTGCCAGCAGCGCCACCGGGACAGGGAATGAAAAACTGTTTTTT.